A single sample is the source of the 18 T cell receptor beta chains below, sequenced in a study of Ad26.COV2.S vaccination and SARS-CoV-2 variants. TCRdb's table, derived via immunoSEQ multiplex PCR, lists solely in-frame clones and lacks some. The table shows some 290,000 clones, with 70% to 90% occurring only once. The treatment denotes: about 20 received Ad26.COV2.S at low or high dose, single or two shots; about 5 received placebo; per-sample allocation not given. Samples were taken on day 63 after the first vaccine or placebo injection. This specimen was peripheral blood, taken in a trial of Ad26.COV2.S vaccine versus placebo. The source of these receptors is a person between 18 and 59 years old who received the Ad26.COV2.S COVID-19 vaccine or a placebo.

The V gene is TRBV15, the J gene TRBJ2-3, with D perhaps matching TRBD2 (7 bases). The CDR3 spans 15 residues. Germline V gene lookup returns CDR1 LNHNV and CDR2 YYDKDF (reference sequence). The V and J ends lost 8 bases and 1 base respectively, with 16 bases between them. CDR3 sequence: CATYNGRGRTDTQYF. In DNA, the CDR3 is TGTGCCACCTACAACGGGCGGGGGCGCACAGATACGCAGTATTTT.

V usage is TRBV7-6 and J usage is TRBJ2-6; 8 nucleotides align to TRBD1. Looked up from germline, CDR1 is SGHVS and CDR2 is FNYEAQ. The CDR3 sequence is 16 residues long. The trim removed 5 bases at V and 0 bases at J, leaving 3 bases unmatched. CDR3 coding DNA: TGTGCCAGCAGCCGGGACAGGCCCTCTGGGGCCAACGTCCTGACTTTC. Protein: CASSRDRPSGANVLTF.

The J gene is TRBJ2-2, the V gene TRBV5-8; 9 bases fit TRBD1. The J segment lost 5 bases and the V segment lost 2 bases, leaving 7 bases of the junction unmatched. The CDR3 has 16 amino acids. Germline V gene lookup returns CDR1 SGHTS and CDR2 YDEGEE. In nucleotides, the CDR3 is TGTGCCAGCAGCTTCTCGAGACAGGGGGAAACCGGGGAGCTGTTTTTT. This translates into CASSFSRQGETGELFF.

The V call is TRBV19, the J call TRBJ2-2; no clear D gene. The CDR3 runs 15 residues. Germline values: CDR1 LNHDA, CDR2 SQIVND (reference sequence). Between the trimmed V and J ends, which lost 1 base and 0 bases, there was a span of 6 bases. The CDR3 sequence: CASSIGVPNTGELFF. The CDR3 DNA follows: TGTGCCAGTAGTATAGGGGTCCCGAACACCGGGGAGCTGTTTTTT.

The CDR3 sequence is CASSQFLQPYGYTF. In nucleotides, the CDR3 is TGTGCCAGCAGCCAATTCCTCCAACCCTATGGCTACACCTTC. The V call is TRBV3-1 (or the pseudogene TRBV3-2), the J call TRBJ1-2, with no clear D. Germline V CDR1 and CDR2: LGHDT, YNNKEL (reference sequence). Trimming removed 2 bases at V and 4 bases at J, with 11 bases between. The CDR3 sequence is 14 residues long.

The chain employs TRBV2 and TRBJ1-1; D is unclear. V was clipped by 5 bases and J by 4 bases, with 20 bases between them. Germline V CDR1 and CDR2: SNHLY, FYNNEI. The CDR3 is 16 residues long. CDR3: CASSPTRIDRGTEAFF. In nucleotides, the CDR3 is TGTGCCAGCAGTCCGACGCGAATCGACCGTGGCACTGAAGCTTTCTTT.

The rearrangement joins TRBV2 to TRBJ2-7, with 7 bases identical to TRBD1. The CDR3 extends over 15 amino acids. Germline CDR1 and CDR2: SNHLY and FYNNEI. Losses at the gene ends were 5 bases for V and 0 bases for J; bases not matched to a gene: 7. This chain's CDR3 is CASSPDRVLSYEQYF. CDR3 nucleotide sequence: TGTGCCAGCAGTCCAGACAGGGTCCTCTCCTACGAGCAGTACTTC.

The J gene is TRBJ2-1, the V gene TRBV5-4, with a weak D call TRBD1 (5 bases). Trimming shortened V by 2 bases and J by 7 bases, and 13 bases separated the two germline ends. From germline, CDR1 is SGHNT and CDR2 YYREEE (reference sequence). The CDR3 consists of 14 residues. CDR3 nucleotides: TGTGCCAGCAGCTTAGCAGGGATACGAAATGAGCAGTTCTTC. Encoded protein: CASSLAGIRNEQFF.

The CDR3: CASSSTGGLTHEQFF. The CDR3 DNA follows: TGTGCCAGCAGCTCTACTGGGGGCCTTACGCATGAGCAGTTCTTC. The V call is TRBV2, the J call TRBJ2-1, with D perhaps TRBD1 (6 bases). From germline, CDR1 is SNHLY and CDR2 FYNNEI. The CDR3 sequence is 15 residues long. The germline V and J ends were trimmed by 6 bases and 8 bases, with 20 bases remaining between them.

The rearrangement links TRBV18 to TRBJ2-4; D is possibly TRBD1 (5 bases). From germline, CDR1 is KGHSH and CDR2 LQKENI. The V end was cut by 1 base, the J end by 3 bases, with 7 bases between. This CDR3 has 14 amino acids. CDR3 nucleotides: TGTGCCAGCTCACCACAGGGGCTCAAAAACATTCAGTACTTC. Residues: CASSPQGLKNIQYF.

This chain uses TRBV3-1 (or the pseudogene TRBV3-2) with TRBJ1-1; a weak D match, TRBD1 (5 bases). V lost 2 bases and J lost 3, with 7 bases in between. This CDR3 comprises 13 residues. CDR1 is LGHDT and CDR2 is YNNKEL in the germline V gene (reference sequence). CDR3: CASSQQGDTEAFF. CDR3 DNA sequence: TGTGCCAGCAGCCAACAGGGTGACACTGAAGCTTTCTTT.

J is TRBJ2-3 and V is TRBV7-3, with D perhaps assigned TRBD1 or TRBD2 (6 bases each). Germline V gene sequence: CDR1 SGHTA, CDR2 FQGTGA. V dropped 4 bases and J dropped 5 bases, with 19 bases sitting between them. The CDR3 contains 16 residues. The CDR3 DNA reads TGTGCCAGCAGCTCAGGACGGAGGGACACTGGAGATACGCAGTATTTT. Amino acids: CASSSGRRDTGDTQYF.

The CDR3 protein is CATSRDSRGRTTNEKLFF. The CDR3 bases are TGTGCCACCAGCAGAGATAGTCGCGGCAGGACAACTAATGAAAAACTGTTTTTT. The chain uses TRBV15 and TRBJ1-4; no firm D call. Germline values: CDR1 LNHNV, CDR2 YYDKDF (reference sequence). V was pared by 0 bases and J by 0 bases, with 14 bases between. There are 18 residues in the CDR3.

This clone was seen only once. The chain employs TRBV7-6 and TRBJ2-7; tentatively, D is TRBD1 (5 bases). The germline CDR1 and CDR2 sequences are SGHVS and FNYEAQ. The CDR3 consists of 14 residues. Deletions cut 2 bases from V and 5 bases from J, with 13 bases between. The DNA of the CDR3 is TGTGCCAGCAGCTTAAGGCAGGGTCGAAACGAGCAGTACTTC. Protein: CASSLRQGRNEQYF. The full variable domain, completed using reference TRBV7-6 and TRBJ2-7, is GAGVSQSPRYKVTKRGQDVALRCDPISGHVSLYWYRQALGQGPEFLTYFNYEAQQDKSGLPNDRFSAERPEGSISTLTIQRTEQRDSAMYRCASSLRQGRNEQYFGPGTRLTVT.

V is TRBV9 and J is TRBJ2-3; 7 bases map to TRBD2. Germline lookup yields CDR1 SGDLS and CDR2 YYNGEE. V trimming: 4 bases; J trimming: 0 bases; junction bases outside the gene matches: 2. CDR3 size: 14 residues. DNA of the CDR3: TGTGCCAGCAGCTTGCGGGGGAGCACAGATACGCAGTATTTT. Residues: CASSLRGSTDTQYF.

The chain is built from TRBV9 and TRBJ1-1, with 10 bases aligning to TRBD1. CDR1 SGDLS and CDR2 YYNGEE come from the germline V gene. The trim removed 3 bases at V and 5 bases at J, leaving 13 bases unmatched. The CDR3 is 17 amino acids. The chain's CDR3 is CASSGDRGYSMGTEAFF. CDR3 in DNA: TGTGCCAGCAGCGGGGACAGGGGCTACTCGATGGGGACTGAAGCTTTCTTT.

The V and J genes are TRBV2 and TRBJ1-5; no reliable D call. CDR1 and CDR2 (germline): SNHLY, FYNNEI. Trimming cost V 6 bases and J 4 bases, with 13 bases left between them. The CDR3 consists of 14 residues. The CDR3 loop is CASSEGRANQPQHF. Here the CDR3 DNA reads TGTGCCAGCAGCGAGGGCCGTGCTAATCAGCCCCAGCATTTT.

This rearrangement joins TRBV5-1 to TRBJ2-7; 10 nucleotides agree with TRBD2. Germline-derived CDR1 and CDR2 are SGHRS and YFSETQ. CDR3 length equals 14 residues. J was trimmed by 6 bases and V by 4 bases; bases with no gene match: 7. CDR3 in DNA: TGCGCCAGCAGCCAAGCGGGGGGGCCCAGCGAGCAGTACTTC. It encodes CASSQAGGPSEQYF.